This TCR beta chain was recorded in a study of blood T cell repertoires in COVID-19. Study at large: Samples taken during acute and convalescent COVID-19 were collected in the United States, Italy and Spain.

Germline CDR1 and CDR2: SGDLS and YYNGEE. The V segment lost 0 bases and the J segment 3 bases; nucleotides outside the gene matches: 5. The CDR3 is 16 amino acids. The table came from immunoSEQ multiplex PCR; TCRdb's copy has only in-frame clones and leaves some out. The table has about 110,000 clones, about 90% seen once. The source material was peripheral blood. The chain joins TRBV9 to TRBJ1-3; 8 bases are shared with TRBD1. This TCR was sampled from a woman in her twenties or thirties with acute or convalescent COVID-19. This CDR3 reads CASSVVAGGFGNTIYF. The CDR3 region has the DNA TGTGCCAGCAGCGTAGTGGCAGGGGGCTTTGGAAACACCATATATTTT.